This T cell receptor beta chain was obtained from a study of tumor-infiltrating lymphocytes in primary liver carcinoma. The study's findings and limits: Blood had a significantly lower top-250-clone fraction than tumors did (p = 0.039). Researchers found tumor-adjacent and tumor-blood pairs overlapped less than tumor region pairs.

Co-extracted RNA and DNA came from around 18-30 mg of unsorted bulk tissue. Subjects presented with primary liver carcinoma managed by surgical resection. Donors were untreated and chronically infected with HBV. With 5 bases clipped from V and 5 bases from J, the junction kept 6 bases outside the gene matches. The CDR3 covers 15 residues. The germline V gene encodes CDR1 MNHNY and CDR2 SVGAGI (reference sequence). This clonotype came up many times. The antigen is undetermined. The template, about 510 ng total RNA, yielded TCR beta cDNA made with a constant-region primer. Nested multiplex PCR, run for three rounds with slightly modified ARM-PCR, yielded TCR beta libraries. With TRBV1-TRBV30 forward primers and a C-beta reverse primer, the first two PCR rounds were run for roughly 10 cycles each. TCRdb independently ran MiXCR on the multiplex PCR reads; one entry per CDR3 protein. Seen here are some 130,000 distinct CDR3 sequences, approximately 71% observed once, and the top ten hold 8.1%.

The sequence was obtained from a woman in her fifties or sixties with primary liver carcinoma and hepatitis B virus infection. Sample: tumor-adjacent normal liver tissue. The genes are TRBV6-6 and TRBJ2-3; 11 bases align to TRBD2. The CDR3 region has the DNA TGTGCCAGCAGTCCCCCCGGACTAGCGGGAGATACGCAGTATTTT. This encodes CASSPPGLAGDTQYF.